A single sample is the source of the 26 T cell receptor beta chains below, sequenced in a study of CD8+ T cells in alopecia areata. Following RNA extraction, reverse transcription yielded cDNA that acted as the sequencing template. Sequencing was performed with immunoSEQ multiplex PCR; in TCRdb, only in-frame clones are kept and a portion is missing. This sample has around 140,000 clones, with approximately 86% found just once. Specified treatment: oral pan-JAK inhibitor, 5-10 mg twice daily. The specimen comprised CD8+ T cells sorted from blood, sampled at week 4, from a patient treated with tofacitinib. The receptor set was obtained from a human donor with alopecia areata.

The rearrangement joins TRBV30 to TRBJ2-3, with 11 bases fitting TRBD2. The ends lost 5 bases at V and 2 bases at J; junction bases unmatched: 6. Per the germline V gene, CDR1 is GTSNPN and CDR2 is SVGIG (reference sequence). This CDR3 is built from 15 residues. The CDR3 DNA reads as TGTGCCTGGGTTGTAGCGGGGGGGTACACAGATACGCAGTATTTT. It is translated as CAWVVAGGYTDTQYF.

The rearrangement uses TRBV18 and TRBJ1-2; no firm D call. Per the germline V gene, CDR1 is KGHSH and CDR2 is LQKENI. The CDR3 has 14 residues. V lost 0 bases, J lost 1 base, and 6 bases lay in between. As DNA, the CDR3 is TGTGCCAGCTCACCACCCCAGATTAACTATGGCTACACCTTC. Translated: CASSPPQINYGYTF. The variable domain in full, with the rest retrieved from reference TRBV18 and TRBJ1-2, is NAGVMQNPRHLVRRRGQEARLRCSPMKGHSHVYWYRQLPEEGLKFMVYLQKENIIDESGMPKERFSAEFPKEGPSILRIQQVVRGDSAAYFCASSPPQINYGYTFGSGTRLTVV.

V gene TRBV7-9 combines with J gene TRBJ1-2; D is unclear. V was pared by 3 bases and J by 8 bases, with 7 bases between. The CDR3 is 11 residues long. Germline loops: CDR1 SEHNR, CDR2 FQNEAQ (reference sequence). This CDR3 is CASSLNNGYTF. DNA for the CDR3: TGTGCCAGCAGCTTGAATAACGGCTACACCTTC.

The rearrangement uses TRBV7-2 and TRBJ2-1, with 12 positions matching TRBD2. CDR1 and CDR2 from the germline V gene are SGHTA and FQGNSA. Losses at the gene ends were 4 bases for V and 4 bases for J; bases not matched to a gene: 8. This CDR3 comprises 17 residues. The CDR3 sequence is CASSSSGRALLYNEQFF. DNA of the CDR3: TGTGCCAGCAGCTCTAGCGGGAGGGCCCTCCTTTACAATGAGCAGTTCTTC.

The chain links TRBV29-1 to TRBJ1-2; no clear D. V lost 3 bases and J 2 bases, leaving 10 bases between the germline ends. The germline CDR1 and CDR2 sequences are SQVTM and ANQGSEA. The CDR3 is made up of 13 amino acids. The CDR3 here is CSVESPENYGYTF. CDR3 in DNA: TGCAGCGTTGAGTCTCCGGAGAACTATGGCTACACCTTC.

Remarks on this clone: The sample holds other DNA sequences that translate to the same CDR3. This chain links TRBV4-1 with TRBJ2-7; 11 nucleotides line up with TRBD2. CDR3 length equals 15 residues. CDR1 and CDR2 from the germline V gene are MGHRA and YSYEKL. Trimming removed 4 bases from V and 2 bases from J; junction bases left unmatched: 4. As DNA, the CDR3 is TGCGCCAGCAGCCTAGGGACTAGCGGAACCTACGAGCAGTACTTC. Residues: CASSLGTSGTYEQYF.

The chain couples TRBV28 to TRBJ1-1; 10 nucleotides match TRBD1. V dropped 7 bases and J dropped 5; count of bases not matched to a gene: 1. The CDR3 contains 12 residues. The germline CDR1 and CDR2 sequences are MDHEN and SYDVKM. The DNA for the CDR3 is TGTGCCAGCAAGGACAGGGGGACTGAAGCTTTCTTT. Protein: CASKDRGTEAFF.

The CDR3 is CASSQGLGQAYEQYF. CDR3 nucleotide sequence: TGCGCCAGCAGCCAAGGCCTGGGACAGGCCTACGAGCAGTACTTC. The chain is built from TRBV4-1 and TRBJ2-7; 8 bases are shared with TRBD1. V lost 1 base, J lost 2 bases, and 4 bases stayed unmatched. The CDR3 spans 15 residues. Germline lookup yields CDR1 MGHRA and CDR2 YSYEKL.

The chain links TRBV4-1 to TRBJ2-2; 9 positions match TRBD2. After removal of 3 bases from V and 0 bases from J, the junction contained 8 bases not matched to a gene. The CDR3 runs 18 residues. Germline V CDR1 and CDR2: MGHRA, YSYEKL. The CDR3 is CASSQGGTSGSNTGELFF. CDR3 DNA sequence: TGCGCCAGCAGCCAGGGGGGCACTAGCGGGTCGAACACCGGGGAGCTGTTTTTT.

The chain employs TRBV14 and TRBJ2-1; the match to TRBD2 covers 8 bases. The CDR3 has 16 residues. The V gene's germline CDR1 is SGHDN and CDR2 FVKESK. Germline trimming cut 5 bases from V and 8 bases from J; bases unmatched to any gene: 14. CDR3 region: CASSDPGLGDRYEQFF. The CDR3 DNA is TGTGCCAGCAGCGACCCGGGACTAGGGGATCGGTATGAGCAGTTCTTC.

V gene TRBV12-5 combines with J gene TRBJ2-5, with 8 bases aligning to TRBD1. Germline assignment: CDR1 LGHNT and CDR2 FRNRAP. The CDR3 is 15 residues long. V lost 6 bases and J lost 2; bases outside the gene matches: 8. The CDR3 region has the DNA TGTGCTAGTGGCCAAGGACAGGGACGGCAAGAGACCCAGTACTTC. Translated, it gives CASGQGQGRQETQYF.

The CDR3 reads CASSLRRASTDTQYF. The DNA for the CDR3 is TGTGCCAGCAGCTTAAGGCGAGCTAGCACAGATACGCAGTATTTT. J is TRBJ2-3 and V is TRBV7-3; D remains unclear. Trimming cost V 1 base and J 0 bases, with 8 bases left between them. CDR1 and CDR2 (germline): SGHTA, FQGTGA. The CDR3 loop spans 15 amino acids. The full variable domain, its missing parts supplied by reference TRBV7-3 and TRBJ2-3, is GAGVSQTPSNKVTEKGKYVELRCDPISGHTALYWYRQSLGQGPEFLIYFQGTGAADDSGLPNDRFFAVRPEGSVSTLKIQRTERGDSAVYLCASSLRRASTDTQYFGPGTRLTVL.

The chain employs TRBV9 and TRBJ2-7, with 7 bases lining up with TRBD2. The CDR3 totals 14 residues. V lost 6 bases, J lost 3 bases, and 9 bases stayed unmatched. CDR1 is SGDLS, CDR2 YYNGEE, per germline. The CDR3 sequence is CASTAGGMGYEQYF. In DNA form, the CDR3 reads TGTGCCAGCACCGCCGGGGGGATGGGCTACGAGCAGTACTTC.

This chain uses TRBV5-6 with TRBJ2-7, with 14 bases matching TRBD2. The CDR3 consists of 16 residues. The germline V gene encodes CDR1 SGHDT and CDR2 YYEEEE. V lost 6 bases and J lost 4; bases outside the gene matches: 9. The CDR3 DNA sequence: TGTGCCAGCACCACGGGACTAGCGGGAGTTCGGTACGAGCAGTACTTC. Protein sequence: CASTTGLAGVRYEQYF.

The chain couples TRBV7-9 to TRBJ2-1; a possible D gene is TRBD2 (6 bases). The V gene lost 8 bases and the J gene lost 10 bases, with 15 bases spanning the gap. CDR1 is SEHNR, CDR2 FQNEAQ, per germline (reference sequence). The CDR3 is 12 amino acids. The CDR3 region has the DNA TGTGCCAGCGCTTCCCCAGGGAGGGAGCAGTTCTTC. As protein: CASASPGREQFF.

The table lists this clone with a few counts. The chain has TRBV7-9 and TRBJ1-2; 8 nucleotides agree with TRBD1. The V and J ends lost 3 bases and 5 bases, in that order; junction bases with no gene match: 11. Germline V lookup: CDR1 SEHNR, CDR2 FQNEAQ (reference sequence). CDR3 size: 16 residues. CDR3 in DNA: TGTGCCAGCAGCTTCCAGACAGGGGCTTTATGGTATGGCTACACCTTC. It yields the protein CASSFQTGALWYGYTF.

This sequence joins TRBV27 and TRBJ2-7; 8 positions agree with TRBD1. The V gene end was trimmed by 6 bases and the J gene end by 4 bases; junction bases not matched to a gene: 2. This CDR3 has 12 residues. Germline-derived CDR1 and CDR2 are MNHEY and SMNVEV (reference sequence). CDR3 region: CASSGQGYEQYF. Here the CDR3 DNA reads TGTGCCAGCAGCGGACAGGGATACGAGCAGTACTTC.

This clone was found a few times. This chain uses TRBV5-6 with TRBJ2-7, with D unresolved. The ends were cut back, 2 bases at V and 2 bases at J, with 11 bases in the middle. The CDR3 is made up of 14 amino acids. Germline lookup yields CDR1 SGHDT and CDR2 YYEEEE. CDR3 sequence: CASSLGLSAYEQYF. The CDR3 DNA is TGTGCCAGCAGCTTAGGGCTGTCGGCCTACGAGCAGTACTTC.

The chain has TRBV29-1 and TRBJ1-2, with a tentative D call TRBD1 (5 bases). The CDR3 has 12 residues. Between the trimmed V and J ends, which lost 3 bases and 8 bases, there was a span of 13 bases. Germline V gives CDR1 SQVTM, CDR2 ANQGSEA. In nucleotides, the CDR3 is TGCAGCGTTGAGAGGCAGGGACCGGGCTACACCTTC. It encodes CSVERQGPGYTF.

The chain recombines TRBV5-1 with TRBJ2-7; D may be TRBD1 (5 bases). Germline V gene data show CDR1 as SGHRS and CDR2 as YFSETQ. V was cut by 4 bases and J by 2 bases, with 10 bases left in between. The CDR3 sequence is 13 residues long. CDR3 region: CASSLAGPYEQYF. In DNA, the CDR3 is TGCGCCAGCAGCCTCGCAGGGCCCTACGAGCAGTACTTC.

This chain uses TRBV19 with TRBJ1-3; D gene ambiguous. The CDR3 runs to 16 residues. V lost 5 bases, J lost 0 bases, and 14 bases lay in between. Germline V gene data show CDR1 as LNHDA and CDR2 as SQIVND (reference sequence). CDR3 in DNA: TGTGCCAGTAGTTCGACTGAGAATTACTCTGGAAACACCATATATTTT. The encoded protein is CASSSTENYSGNTIYF.

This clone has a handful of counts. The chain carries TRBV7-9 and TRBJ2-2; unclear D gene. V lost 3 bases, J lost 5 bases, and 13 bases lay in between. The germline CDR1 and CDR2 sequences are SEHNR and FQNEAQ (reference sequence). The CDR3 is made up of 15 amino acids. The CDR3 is CASSLNSIQTGELFF. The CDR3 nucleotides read TGTGCCAGCAGCTTGAACTCGATCCAAACCGGGGAGCTGTTTTTT.

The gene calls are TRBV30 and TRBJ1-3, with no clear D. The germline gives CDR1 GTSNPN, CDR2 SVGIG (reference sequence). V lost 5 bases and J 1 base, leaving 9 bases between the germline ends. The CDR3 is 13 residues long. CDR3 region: CAWQEISGNTIYF. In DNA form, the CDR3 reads TGTGCCTGGCAGGAAATTTCTGGAAACACCATATATTTT.

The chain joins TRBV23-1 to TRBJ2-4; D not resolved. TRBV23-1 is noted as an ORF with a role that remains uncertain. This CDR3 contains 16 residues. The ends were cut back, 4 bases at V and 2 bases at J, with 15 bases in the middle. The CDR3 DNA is TGCGCCAGCAGTCTCCCGGCGGTCTCTACCAAAAACATTCAGTACTTC. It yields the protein CASSLPAVSTKNIQYF.

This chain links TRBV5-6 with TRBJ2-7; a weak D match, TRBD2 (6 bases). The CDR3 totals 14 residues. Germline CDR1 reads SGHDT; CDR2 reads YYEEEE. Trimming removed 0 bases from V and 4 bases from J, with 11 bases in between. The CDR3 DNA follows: TGTGCCAGCAGCTTGGAGGGACTCCTGTACGAGCAGTACTTC. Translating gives CASSLEGLLYEQYF.

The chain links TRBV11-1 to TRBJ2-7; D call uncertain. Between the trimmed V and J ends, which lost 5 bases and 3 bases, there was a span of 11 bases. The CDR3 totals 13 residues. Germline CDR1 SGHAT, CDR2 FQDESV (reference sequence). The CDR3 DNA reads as TGTGCCAGCAGCCCACGCCACAACTACGAGCAGTACTTC. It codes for CASSPRHNYEQYF.